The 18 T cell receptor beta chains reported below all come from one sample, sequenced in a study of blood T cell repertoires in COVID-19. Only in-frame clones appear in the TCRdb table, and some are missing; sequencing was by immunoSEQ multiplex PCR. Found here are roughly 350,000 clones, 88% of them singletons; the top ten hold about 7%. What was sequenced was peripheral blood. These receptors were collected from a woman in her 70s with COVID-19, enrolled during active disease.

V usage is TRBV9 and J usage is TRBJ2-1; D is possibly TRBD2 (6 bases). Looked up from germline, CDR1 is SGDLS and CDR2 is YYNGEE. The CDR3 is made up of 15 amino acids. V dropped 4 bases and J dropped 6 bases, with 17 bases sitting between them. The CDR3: CASSLTGPGVNEQFF. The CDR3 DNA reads TGTGCCAGCAGCCTCACGGGGCCGGGGGTCAATGAGCAGTTCTTC.

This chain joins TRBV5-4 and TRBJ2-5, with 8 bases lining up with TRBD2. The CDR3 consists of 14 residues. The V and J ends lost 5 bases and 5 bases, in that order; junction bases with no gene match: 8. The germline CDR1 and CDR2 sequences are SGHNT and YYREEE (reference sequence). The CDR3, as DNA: TGTGCCAGCAGTTACCGGGGGGGCGAGGAGACCCAGTACTTC. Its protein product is CASSYRGGEETQYF.

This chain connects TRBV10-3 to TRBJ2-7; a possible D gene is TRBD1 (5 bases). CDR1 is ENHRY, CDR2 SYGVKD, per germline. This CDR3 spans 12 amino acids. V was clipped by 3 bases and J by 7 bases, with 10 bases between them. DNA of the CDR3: TGTGCCATCAGTGAAGGGGCGGCGGAGCAGTACTTC. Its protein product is CAISEGAAEQYF.

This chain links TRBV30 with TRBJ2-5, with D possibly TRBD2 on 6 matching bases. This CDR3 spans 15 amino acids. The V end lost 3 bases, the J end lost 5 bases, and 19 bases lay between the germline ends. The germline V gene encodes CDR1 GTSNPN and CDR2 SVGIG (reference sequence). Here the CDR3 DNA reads TGTGCCTGGAGCCCTCGCTGGGCTAGCGCCGAGACCCAGTACTTC. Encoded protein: CAWSPRWASAETQYF.

CDR3 sequence reads: CASSWTHMNTEAFF. The CDR3 DNA reads TGCGCCAGCAGCTGGACACATATGAACACTGAAGCTTTCTTT. The V gene is TRBV5-1, the J gene TRBJ1-1, with D perhaps matching TRBD1 (5 bases). CDR1 is SGHRS and CDR2 is YFSETQ in the germline V gene. Trimming pared 3 bases from V and 0 bases from J, leaving 9 bases between. The CDR3 loop spans 14 amino acids.

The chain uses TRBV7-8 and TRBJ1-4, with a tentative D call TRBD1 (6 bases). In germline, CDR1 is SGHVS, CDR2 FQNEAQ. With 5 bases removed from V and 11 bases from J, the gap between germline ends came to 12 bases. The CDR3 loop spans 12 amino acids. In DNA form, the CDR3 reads TGTGCCAGCAGCCCGACAGGATGGAAACTGTTTTTT. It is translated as CASSPTGWKLFF.

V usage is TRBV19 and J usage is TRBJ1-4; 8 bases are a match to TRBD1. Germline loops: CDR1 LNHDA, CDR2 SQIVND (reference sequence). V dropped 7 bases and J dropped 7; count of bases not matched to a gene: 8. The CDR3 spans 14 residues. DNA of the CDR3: TGTGCCAGTACCTCAGGGGGCGCAGGTGAAAAACTGTTTTTT. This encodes CASTSGGAGEKLFF.

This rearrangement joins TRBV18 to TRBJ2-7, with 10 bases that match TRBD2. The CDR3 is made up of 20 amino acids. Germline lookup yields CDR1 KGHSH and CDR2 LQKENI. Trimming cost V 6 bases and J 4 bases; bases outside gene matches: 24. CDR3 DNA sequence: TGTGCCAGCTCCCAAACTGAAGTAGCGGGGGGCAAAAGCGGATTTTACGAGCAGTACTTC. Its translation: CASSQTEVAGGKSGFYEQYF.

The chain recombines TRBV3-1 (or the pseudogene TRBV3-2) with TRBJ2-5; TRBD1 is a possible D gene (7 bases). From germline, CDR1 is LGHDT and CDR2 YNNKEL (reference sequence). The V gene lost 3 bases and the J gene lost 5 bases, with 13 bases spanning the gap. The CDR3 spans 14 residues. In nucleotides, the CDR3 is TGTGCCAGCAGCCAGTTACAGGGGAGGGAGACCCAGTACTTC. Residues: CASSQLQGRETQYF.

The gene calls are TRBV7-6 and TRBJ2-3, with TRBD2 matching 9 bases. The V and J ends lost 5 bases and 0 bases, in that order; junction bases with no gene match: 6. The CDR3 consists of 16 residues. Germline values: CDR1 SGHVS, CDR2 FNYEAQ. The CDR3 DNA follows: TGTGCCAGCAGCGTGGGAGCGGGGGGTAGCACAGATACGCAGTATTTT. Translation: CASSVGAGGSTDTQYF.

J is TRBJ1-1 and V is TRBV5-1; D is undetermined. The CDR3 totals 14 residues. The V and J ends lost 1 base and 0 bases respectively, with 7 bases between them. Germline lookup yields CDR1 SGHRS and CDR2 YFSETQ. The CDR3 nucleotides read TGCGCCAGCAGCTTGACGGTAATGAACACTGAAGCTTTCTTT. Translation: CASSLTVMNTEAFF.

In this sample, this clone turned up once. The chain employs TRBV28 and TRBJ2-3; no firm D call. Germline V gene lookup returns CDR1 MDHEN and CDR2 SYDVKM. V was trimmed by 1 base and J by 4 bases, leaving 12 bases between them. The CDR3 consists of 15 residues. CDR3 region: CASSLLVQSADTQYF. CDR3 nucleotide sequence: TGTGCCAGCAGTTTATTGGTCCAGTCCGCAGATACGCAGTATTTT. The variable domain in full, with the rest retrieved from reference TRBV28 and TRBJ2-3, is DVKVTQSSRYLVKRTGEKVFLECVQDMDHENMFWYRQDPGLGLRLIYFSYDVKMKEKGDIPEGYSVSREKKERFSLILESASTNQTSMYLCASSLLVQSADTQYFGPGTRLTVL.

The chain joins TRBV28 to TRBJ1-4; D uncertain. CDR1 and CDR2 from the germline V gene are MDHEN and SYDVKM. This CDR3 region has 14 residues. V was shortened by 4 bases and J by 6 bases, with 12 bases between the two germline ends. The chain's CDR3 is CASSSGKGYEKLFF. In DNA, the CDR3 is TGTGCCAGCAGTTCCGGGAAAGGGTATGAAAAACTGTTTTTT.

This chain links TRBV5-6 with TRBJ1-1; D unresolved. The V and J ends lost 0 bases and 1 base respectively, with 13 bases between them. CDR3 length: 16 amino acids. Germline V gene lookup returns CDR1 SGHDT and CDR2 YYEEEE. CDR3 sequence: CASSLDPNQANTEAFF. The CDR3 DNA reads TGTGCCAGCAGCTTGGACCCTAATCAGGCGAACACTGAAGCTTTCTTT.

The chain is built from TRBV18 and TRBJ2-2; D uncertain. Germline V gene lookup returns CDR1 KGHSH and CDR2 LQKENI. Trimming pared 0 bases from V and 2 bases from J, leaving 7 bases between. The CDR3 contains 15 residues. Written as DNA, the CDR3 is TGTGCCAGCTCACCACCGCACAGAAACACCGGGGAGCTGTTTTTT. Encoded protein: CASSPPHRNTGELFF.

As DNA, the CDR3 is TGTGCCAGCAGTTTGTACCAGAACTATGGCTACACCTTC. It codes for CASSLYQNYGYTF. V gene TRBV12-3 or TRBV12-4 combines with J gene TRBJ1-2; D unclear. V lost 3 bases and J 2 bases, leaving 7 bases between the germline ends. The CDR3 extends over 13 amino acids.

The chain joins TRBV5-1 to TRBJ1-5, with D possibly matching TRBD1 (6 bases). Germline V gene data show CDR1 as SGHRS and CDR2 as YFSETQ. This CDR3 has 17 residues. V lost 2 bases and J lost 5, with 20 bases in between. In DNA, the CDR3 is TGCGCCAGCAGCTTTCCTACGACAGGCAAAGGGGATCAGCCCCAGCATTTT. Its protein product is CASSFPTTGKGDQPQHF.

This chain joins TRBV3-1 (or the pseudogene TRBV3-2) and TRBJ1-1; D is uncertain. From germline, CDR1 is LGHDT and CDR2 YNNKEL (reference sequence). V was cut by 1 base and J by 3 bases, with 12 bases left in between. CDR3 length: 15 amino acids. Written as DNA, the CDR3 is TGTGCCAGCAGCCAAGCCCGACGCGGAGACACTGAAGCTTTCTTT. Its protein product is CASSQARRGDTEAFF.